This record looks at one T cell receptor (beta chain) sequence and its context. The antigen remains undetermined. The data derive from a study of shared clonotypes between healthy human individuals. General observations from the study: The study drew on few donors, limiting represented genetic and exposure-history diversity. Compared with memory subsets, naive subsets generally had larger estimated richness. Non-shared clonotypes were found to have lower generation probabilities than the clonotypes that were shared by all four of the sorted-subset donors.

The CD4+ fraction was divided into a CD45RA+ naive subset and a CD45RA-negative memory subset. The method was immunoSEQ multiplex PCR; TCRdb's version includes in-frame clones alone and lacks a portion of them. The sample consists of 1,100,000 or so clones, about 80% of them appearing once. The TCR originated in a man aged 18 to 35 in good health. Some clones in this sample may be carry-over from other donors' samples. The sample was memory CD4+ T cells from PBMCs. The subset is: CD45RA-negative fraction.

The CDR3 here is CASTRTSDHTDTQYF. In nucleotides, the CDR3 is TGTGCCAGCACGAGGACTAGCGACCACACAGATACGCAGTATTTT. This chain links TRBV7-9 with TRBJ2-3, with 9 nucleotides matching TRBD2. The CDR3 spans 15 residues. The V and J ends lost 7 bases and 2 bases, in that order; junction bases with no gene match: 7. Germline assignment: CDR1 SEHNR and CDR2 FQNEAQ (reference sequence).